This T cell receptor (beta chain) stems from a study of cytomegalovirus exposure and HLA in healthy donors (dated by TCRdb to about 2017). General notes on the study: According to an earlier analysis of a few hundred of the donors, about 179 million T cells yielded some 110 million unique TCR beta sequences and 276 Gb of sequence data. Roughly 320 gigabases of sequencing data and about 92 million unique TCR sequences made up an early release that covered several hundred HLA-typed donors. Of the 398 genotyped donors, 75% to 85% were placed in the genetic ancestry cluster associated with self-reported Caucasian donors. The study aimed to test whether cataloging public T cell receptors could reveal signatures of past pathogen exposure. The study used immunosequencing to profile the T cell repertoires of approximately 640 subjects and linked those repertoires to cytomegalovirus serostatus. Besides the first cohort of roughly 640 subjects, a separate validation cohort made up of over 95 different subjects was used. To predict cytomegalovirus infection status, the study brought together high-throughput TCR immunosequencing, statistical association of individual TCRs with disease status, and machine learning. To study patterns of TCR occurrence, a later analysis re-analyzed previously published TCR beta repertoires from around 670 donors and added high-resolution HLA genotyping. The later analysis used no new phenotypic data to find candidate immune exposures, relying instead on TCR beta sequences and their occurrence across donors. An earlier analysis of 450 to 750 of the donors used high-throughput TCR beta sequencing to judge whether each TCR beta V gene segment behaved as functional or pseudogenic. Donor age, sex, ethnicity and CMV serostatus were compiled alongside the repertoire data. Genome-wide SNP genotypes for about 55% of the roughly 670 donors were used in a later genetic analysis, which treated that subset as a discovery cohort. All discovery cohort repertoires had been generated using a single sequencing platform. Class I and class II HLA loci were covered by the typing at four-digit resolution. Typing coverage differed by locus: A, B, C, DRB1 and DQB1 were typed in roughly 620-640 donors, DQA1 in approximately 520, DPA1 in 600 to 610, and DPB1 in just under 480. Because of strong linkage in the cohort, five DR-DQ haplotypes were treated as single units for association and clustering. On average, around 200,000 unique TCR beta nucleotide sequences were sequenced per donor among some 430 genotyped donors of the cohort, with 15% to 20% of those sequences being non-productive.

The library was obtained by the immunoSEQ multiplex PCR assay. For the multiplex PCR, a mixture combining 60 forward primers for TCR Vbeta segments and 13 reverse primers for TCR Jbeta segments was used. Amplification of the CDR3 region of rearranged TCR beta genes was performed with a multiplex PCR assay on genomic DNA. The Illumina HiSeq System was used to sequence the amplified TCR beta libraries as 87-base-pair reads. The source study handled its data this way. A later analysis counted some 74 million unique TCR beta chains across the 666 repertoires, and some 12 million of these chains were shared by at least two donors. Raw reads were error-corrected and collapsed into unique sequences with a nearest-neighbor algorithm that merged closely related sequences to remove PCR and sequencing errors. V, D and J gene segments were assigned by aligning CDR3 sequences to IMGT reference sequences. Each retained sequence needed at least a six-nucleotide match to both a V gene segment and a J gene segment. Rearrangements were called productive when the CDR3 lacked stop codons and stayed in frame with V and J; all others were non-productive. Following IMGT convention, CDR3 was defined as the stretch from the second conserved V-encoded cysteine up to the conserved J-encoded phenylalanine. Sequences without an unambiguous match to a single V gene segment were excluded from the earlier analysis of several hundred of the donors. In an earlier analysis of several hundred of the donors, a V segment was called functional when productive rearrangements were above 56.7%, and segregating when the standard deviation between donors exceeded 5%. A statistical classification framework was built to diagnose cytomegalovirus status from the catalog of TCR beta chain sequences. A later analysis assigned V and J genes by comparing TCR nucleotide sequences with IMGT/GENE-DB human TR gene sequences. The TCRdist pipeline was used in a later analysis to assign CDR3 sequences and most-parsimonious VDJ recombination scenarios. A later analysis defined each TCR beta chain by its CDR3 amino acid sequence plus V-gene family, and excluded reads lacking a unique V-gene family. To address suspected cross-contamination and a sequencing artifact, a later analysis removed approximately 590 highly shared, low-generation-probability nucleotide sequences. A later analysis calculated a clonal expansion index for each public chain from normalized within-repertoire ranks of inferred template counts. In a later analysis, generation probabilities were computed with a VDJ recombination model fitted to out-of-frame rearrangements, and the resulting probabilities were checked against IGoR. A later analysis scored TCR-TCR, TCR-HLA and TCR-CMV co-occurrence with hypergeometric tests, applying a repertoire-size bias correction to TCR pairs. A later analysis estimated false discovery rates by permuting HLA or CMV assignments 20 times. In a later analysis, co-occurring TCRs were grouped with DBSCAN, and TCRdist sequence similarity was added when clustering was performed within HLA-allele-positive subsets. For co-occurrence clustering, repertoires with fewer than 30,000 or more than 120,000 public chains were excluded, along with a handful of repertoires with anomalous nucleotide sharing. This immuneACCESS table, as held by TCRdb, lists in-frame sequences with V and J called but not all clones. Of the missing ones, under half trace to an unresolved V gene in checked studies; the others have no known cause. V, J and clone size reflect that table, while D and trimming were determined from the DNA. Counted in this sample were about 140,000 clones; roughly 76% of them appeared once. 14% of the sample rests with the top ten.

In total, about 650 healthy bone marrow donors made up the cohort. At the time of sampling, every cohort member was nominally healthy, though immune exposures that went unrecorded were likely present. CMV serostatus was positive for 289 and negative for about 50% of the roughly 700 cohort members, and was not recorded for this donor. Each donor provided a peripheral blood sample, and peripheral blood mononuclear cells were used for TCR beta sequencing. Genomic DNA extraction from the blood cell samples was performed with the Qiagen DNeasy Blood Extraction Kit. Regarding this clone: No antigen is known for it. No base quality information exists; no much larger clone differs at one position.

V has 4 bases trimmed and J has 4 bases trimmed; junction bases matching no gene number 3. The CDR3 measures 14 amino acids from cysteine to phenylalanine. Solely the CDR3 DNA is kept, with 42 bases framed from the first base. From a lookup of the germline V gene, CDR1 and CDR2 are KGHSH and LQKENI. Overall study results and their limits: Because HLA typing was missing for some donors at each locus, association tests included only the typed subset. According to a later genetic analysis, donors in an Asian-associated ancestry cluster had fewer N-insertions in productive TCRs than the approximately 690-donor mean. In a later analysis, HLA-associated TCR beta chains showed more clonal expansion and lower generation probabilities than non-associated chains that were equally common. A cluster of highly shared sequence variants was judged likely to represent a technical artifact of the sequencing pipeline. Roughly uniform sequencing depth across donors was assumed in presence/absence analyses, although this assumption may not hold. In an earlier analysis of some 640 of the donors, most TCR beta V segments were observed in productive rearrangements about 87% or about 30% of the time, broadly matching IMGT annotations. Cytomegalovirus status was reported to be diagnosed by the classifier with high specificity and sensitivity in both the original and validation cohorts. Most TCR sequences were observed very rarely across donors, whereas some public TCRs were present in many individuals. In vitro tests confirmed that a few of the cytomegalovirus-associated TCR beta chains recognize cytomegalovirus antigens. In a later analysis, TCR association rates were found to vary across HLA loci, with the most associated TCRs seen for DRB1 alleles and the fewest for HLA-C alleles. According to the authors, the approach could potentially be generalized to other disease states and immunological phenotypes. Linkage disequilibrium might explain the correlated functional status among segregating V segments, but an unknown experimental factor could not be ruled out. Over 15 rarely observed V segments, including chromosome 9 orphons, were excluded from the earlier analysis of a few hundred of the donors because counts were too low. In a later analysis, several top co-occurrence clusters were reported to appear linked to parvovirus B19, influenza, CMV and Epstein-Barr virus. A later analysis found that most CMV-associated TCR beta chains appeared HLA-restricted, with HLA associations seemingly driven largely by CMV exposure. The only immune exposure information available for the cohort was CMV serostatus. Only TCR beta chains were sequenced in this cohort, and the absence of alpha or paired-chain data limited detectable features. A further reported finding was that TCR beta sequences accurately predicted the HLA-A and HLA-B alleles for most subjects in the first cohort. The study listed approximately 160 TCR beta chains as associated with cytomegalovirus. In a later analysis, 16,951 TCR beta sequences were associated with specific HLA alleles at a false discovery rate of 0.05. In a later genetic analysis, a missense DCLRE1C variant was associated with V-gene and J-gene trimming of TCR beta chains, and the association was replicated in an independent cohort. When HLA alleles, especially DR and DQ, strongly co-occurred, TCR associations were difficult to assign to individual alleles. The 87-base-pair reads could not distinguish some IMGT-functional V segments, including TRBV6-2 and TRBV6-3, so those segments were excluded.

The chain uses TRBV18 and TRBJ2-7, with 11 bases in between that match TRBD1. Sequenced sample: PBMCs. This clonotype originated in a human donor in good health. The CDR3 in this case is CASSLGQGAYEQYF. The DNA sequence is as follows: TGTGCCAGCTCACTCGGACAGGGGGCTTACGAGCAGTACTTC.